This T cell receptor beta chain was sequenced in a study of cytomegalovirus exposure and HLA in healthy donors. General study points: Published work reported that the classifier diagnosed cytomegalovirus status with high specificity and sensitivity.

A note on this clone: As yet, its antigen is unknown.

This CDR3 comprises 13 residues. CDR1 and CDR2 from the germline V gene are SGHNT and YYREEE (reference sequence). With 0 bases removed from V and 12 bases from J, the gap between germline ends came to 16 bases. Researchers ran the PCR with 60 Vbeta and 13 Jbeta primers. Sequencing was performed with immunoSEQ multiplex PCR; in TCRdb, only in-frame clones are kept and a portion is missing. The data show around 300,000 clones, around 66% seen once. The source is a female donor in good health and CMV-seronegative. The rearrangement links TRBV5-4 to TRBJ2-7; a weak D match, TRBD1 (5 bases). Sequenced: PBMCs. CDR3 nucleotide sequence: TGTGCCAGCAGCTTGGTAGGGTCCGACAGTCGGTACTTC. It codes for CASSLVGSDSRYF.